The 25 T cell receptor beta chains below were found in one sample sequenced in a study of liver allograft versus peripheral blood T cells. Study overall: In transplanted livers, T cell receptor repertoires were compared with those found in the recipients' peripheral blood.

TCRdb re-derived calls from the reads in MiXCR, one entry per CDR3 protein. The table records some 6,000 distinct CDR3 sequences, 14% of them present only once. The receptors were gathered from a human patient who had a liver transplant. Some of these T cells may belong to the graft donor.

V and J are TRBV12-3 or TRBV12-4 and TRBJ1-5; the D is unclear. The V end lost 7 bases, the J end lost 8 bases, and 15 bases lay between the germline ends. The CDR3 runs to 13 residues. This chain's CDR3 is CASTPFRSEPQHF. As DNA, the CDR3 is TGTGCCAGCACCCCCTTCCGTTCGGAGCCCCAGCATTTT.

By share, this clonotype counts as medium-sized. This chain uses TRBV7-2 with TRBJ2-2; no firm D call. V lost 4 bases and J lost 0, with 3 bases in between. This CDR3 has 13 amino acids. From germline, CDR1 is SGHTA and CDR2 FQGNSA. CDR3 protein: CASSSPNTGELFF. The CDR3 coding sequence is TGTGCCAGCAGCTCCCCGAACACCGGGGAGCTGTTTTTT. The full variable domain, in which reference TRBV7-2 and TRBJ2-2 provide the parts outside the CDR3, is GAGVSQSPSNKVTEKGKDVELRCDPISGHTALYWYRQSLGQGLEFLIYFQGNSAPDKSGLPSDRFSAERTGGSVSTLTIQRTQQEDSAVYLCASSSPNTGELFFGEGSRLTVL.

This clonotype was observed many times. The chain recombines TRBV7-2 with TRBJ2-7; TRBD2 agrees at 7 bases. The CDR3 loop spans 15 amino acids. After removal of 5 bases from V and 0 bases from J, the junction contained 7 bases not matched to a gene. Germline V gives CDR1 SGHTA, CDR2 FQGNSA. CDR3 DNA sequence: TGTGCCAGCAGCGCTTCTAGCGGTTTCTCCTACGAGCAGTACTTC. Amino acids: CASSASSGFSYEQYF.

This chain connects TRBV3-2 to TRBJ2-7; the D segment call TRBD1 is taken from the table without a DNA check. TRBV3-2 is labeled a pseudogene. The CDR3 sequence is 14 residues long. DNA of the CDR3: TGTGCCAGCAGCCAAGGGACACAAACCTACGAGCAGTACTTC. Translation: CASSQGTQTYEQYF.

This clonotype is categorized as medium-sized. The gene calls are TRBV7-9 and TRBJ1-1; D unresolved. Trimming shortened V by 5 bases and J by 7 bases, and 14 bases separated the two germline ends. In germline, CDR1 is SEHNR, CDR2 FQNEAQ (reference sequence). The CDR3 loop spans 13 amino acids. The CDR3, as DNA: TGTGCCAGCAGCCAGGAAAAGACTGATGAAGCTTTCTTT. Protein: CASSQEKTDEAFF.

The rearrangement joins TRBV30 to TRBJ2-4; 8 bases fit TRBD1. Germline lookup yields CDR1 GTSNPN and CDR2 SVGIG (reference sequence). This CDR3 is 11 amino acids long. V lost 3 bases and J lost 9; bases outside the gene matches: 1. CDR3: CAWSTGGIQYF. The CDR3 DNA reads TGTGCCTGGAGCACAGGGGGCATTCAGTACTTC.

The rearrangement links TRBV30 to TRBJ1-2; the D gene is possibly TRBD1 (5 bases). Germline CDR1 GTSNPN, CDR2 SVGIG (reference sequence). The CDR3 has 14 amino acids. Trimming left V 4 bases short and J 5 bases short, with 17 bases between. The CDR3 nucleotides are TGTGCCTGGAATCCCGGGGGGGGGGATTATGGCTACACCTTC. It translates to CAWNPGGGDYGYTF. Full variable domain (outside the CDR3, taken from reference TRBV30 and TRBJ1-2): SQTIHQWPATLVQPVGSPLSLECTVEGTSNPNLYWYRQAAGRGLQLLFYSVGIGQISSEVPQNLSASRPQDRQFILSSKKLLLSDSGFYLCAWNPGGGDYGYTFGSGTRLTVV.

By frequency in the sample, this clonotype is medium-sized. The rearrangement joins TRBV19 to TRBJ1-1, with TRBD1 as a possible D gene (6 bases). V was shortened by 7 bases and J by 7 bases, with 16 bases between the two germline ends. Germline loops: CDR1 LNHDA, CDR2 SQIVND (reference sequence). This CDR3 is built from 13 residues. The CDR3 bases are TGTGCCAGTAACCCCAGAGGGGGAATTGAAGCTTTCTTT. It is translated as CASNPRGGIEAFF.

This chain joins TRBV12-3 or TRBV12-4 and TRBJ2-5, with 7 nucleotides matching TRBD1. The CDR3 has 14 residues. Unmatched junction bases numbered 3, after V lost 0 bases and J lost 5 bases. CDR3 protein: CASSLAVGGETQYF. In DNA form, the CDR3 reads TGTGCCAGCAGTTTAGCGGTAGGGGGCGAGACCCAGTACTTC.

This clonotype was counted ten times or more. The rearrangement joins TRBV15 to TRBJ1-2; no firm D call. The CDR3 is made up of 15 amino acids. V lost 1 base and J 3 bases, leaving 12 bases between the germline ends. Germline V gives CDR1 LNHNV, CDR2 YYDKDF (reference sequence). DNA of the CDR3: TGTGCCACCAGCAGAGGAGGGCAGCAGGACTATGGCTACACCTTC. Translation gives CATSRGGQQDYGYTF. The complete variable domain, with remaining parts taken from reference TRBV15 and TRBJ1-2, reads DAMVIQNPRYQVTQFGKPVTLSCSQTLNHNVMYWYQQKSSQAPKLLFHYYDKDFNNEADTPDNFQSRRPNTSFCFLDIRSPGLGDTAMYLCATSRGGQQDYGYTFGSGTRLTVV.

Note on this clonotype: A much larger clone is a single base away; this may be a read error. V gene TRBV5-6 combines with J gene TRBJ2-7; the D call may be TRBD1 or TRBD2 (5 bases each). With the DNA end fitting TRBJ2-1 better, the J assignment may be wrong. This CDR3 comprises 15 residues. Germline assignment: CDR1 SGHDT and CDR2 YYEEEE. CDR3 DNA sequence: TGTGCCAGCAGCTGGGGGTTGGACCCTACCTACGAGCAGTTCTTC. It is translated as CASSWGLDPTYEQFF.

The chain uses TRBV12-3 or TRBV12-4 and TRBJ2-3; 7 bases fit TRBD1. V lost 6 bases to trimming and J lost 2 bases; unmatched junction nucleotides: 14. CDR3 length: 17 residues. CDR3 coding DNA: TGTGCCAGCAGCCCGATTCCGGGACAGTTAAACACAGATACGCAGTATTTT. Encoded protein: CASSPIPGQLNTDTQYF.

This clonotype was recorded a few times. This sequence joins TRBV7-2 and TRBJ2-7; D is uncertain. This CDR3 contains 14 residues. With 2 bases removed from V and 0 bases from J, the gap between germline ends came to 8 bases. Germline V gene data show CDR1 as SGHTA and CDR2 as FQGNSA. Here the CDR3 reads CASSLTHSSYEQYF. Written as DNA, the CDR3 is TGTGCCAGCAGCTTAACCCACAGCTCCTACGAGCAGTACTTC.

This clonotype is categorized as medium-sized. The J gene is TRBJ1-1, the V gene TRBV28; 7 bases agree with TRBD1. The CDR3 length is 13 residues. With 6 bases clipped from V and 5 bases from J, the junction kept 6 bases outside the gene matches. Germline V gene data show CDR1 as MDHEN and CDR2 as SYDVKM. The CDR3 region is CASRLTGVTEAFF. For the CDR3, the DNA is TGTGCCAGCAGGCTAACAGGGGTTACTGAAGCTTTCTTT.

A note on this clonotype: A clone one base away is much larger, so this may be a read error. The V gene is TRBV7-2, the J gene TRBJ2-1; 9 bases are shared with TRBD1. The CDR3 is made up of 14 amino acids. The germline V gene encodes CDR1 SGHTA and CDR2 FQGNSA. The DNA for the CDR3 is TGTGCCAGCAGCCTAGGACAGGGGCACAATGATCAGTTCTTC. It specifies CASSLGQGHNDQFF.

This clonotype came up a few times. V usage is TRBV28 and J usage is TRBJ1-5; 8 nucleotides line up with TRBD1. Per germline, CDR1 MDHEN and CDR2 SYDVKM. CDR3 size: 15 residues. J lost 6 bases, V lost 10 bases, and 14 bases had no gene match. CDR3 sequence (DNA): TGTGCCATTCGATCGGACAGGGTTGGCACTCAGCCCCAGCATTTT. This gives the protein CAIRSDRVGTQPQHF.

The chain is built from TRBV20-1 and TRBJ1-5, with unresolved D. CDR1 is DFQATT, CDR2 SNEGSKA, per germline (reference sequence). With 0 bases removed from V and 2 bases from J, the gap between germline ends came to 11 bases. CDR3 length: 15 amino acids. CDR3 loop: CSARDPGSRNQPQHF. CDR3 sequence (DNA): TGCAGTGCTAGAGACCCGGGCAGTCGCAATCAGCCCCAGCATTTT.

With respect to this clonotype: Just one base apart from a much larger clone, this may be a read error. This chain uses TRBV6-5 with TRBJ1-2, with TRBD1 as a possible D gene (5 bases). Trimming removed 5 bases at V and 10 bases at J, with 17 bases between. This CDR3 has 13 amino acids. Germline CDR1 MNHEY, CDR2 SVGAGI. In nucleotides, the CDR3 is TGTGCCAGCAGTGAATTCTCGACAGCGTTCTACACCTTC. It specifies CASSEFSTAFYTF.

Relative to its sample, this clonotype is medium-sized. The chain uses TRBV27 and TRBJ1-2; D uncertain. CDR1 and CDR2 from the germline V gene are MNHEY and SMNVEV (reference sequence). V dropped 1 base and J dropped 0 bases, with 9 bases sitting between them. CDR3 length: 15 residues. CDR3 coding DNA: TGTGCCAGCAGTTTATTTTCGGAGCCTAACTATGGCTACACCTTC. It encodes CASSLFSEPNYGYTF.

This clonotype was seen a handful of times. The chain uses TRBV7-2 and TRBJ2-1; 9 nucleotides align to TRBD1. The CDR3 has 14 amino acids. The V gene end was trimmed by 6 bases and the J gene end by 7 bases; junction bases not matched to a gene: 7. The germline V gene encodes CDR1 SGHTA and CDR2 FQGNSA. CDR3 DNA sequence: TGTGCCAGCAGTTTGGGACAGGGTGGGAATGAGCAGTTCTTC. Its translation: CASSLGQGGNEQFF.

V usage is TRBV12-3 or TRBV12-4 and J usage is TRBJ2-7; maybe TRBD1 (6 bases). The germline V and J ends were trimmed by 6 bases and 6 bases, with 15 bases remaining between them. The CDR3 runs 13 residues. The CDR3 region is CASSPAGVGEQYF. In DNA form, the CDR3 reads TGTGCCAGCAGCCCCGCAGGGGTAGGCGAGCAGTACTTC.

This clonotype is labeled medium-sized (0.01 to 0.1%). The genes are TRBV6-5 and TRBJ1-1; D is unclear. The V end was cut by 5 bases, the J end by 0 bases, with 13 bases between. The CDR3 is 15 residues long. Germline CDR1 reads MNHEY; CDR2 reads SVGAGI. Here the CDR3 reads CASSLVEDLNTEAFF. The DNA of the CDR3 is TGTGCCAGCAGTCTGGTCGAGGATTTGAACACTGAAGCTTTCTTT.

By its share, this clonotype is medium-sized (0.01 to 0.1%). The chain has TRBV6-6 and TRBJ2-7; 13 nucleotides agree with TRBD2. After removal of 6 bases from V and 3 bases from J, the junction contained 5 bases not matched to a gene. Germline V gene data show CDR1 as MNHNY and CDR2 as SVGAGI (reference sequence). The CDR3 is made up of 15 amino acids. The CDR3 DNA reads as TGTGCCAGCAGAGGGACTAGCGGGACCTTCTACGAGCAGTACTTC. Protein sequence: CASRGTSGTFYEQYF.

By share, this clonotype ranks as large (0.1 to 1%). J is TRBJ2-1 and V is TRBV18; TRBD2 aligns across 12 bases. Germline values: CDR1 KGHSH, CDR2 LQKENI. The CDR3 runs to 14 residues. Trimming took 1 base from V and 10 from J; bases not matched to a gene: 2. This CDR3 reads CASSPRLAGDEQFF. CDR3 bases: TGTGCCAGCTCACCACGACTAGCGGGAGACGAGCAGTTCTTC.

This clonotype was observed a few times. The chain employs TRBV12-3 or TRBV12-4 and TRBJ2-2; 8 positions match TRBD1. V lost 4 bases to trimming and J lost 3 bases; unmatched junction nucleotides: 7. The CDR3 is 16 residues long. CDR3 residues: CASSSRTGIDTGELFF. CDR3 bases: TGTGCCAGCAGTTCCCGGACAGGGATAGACACCGGGGAGCTGTTTTTT.